These 18 T cell receptor beta chains came from one sample sequenced in a study of beta chain features in type 1 diabetes. These receptors' targets are unknown. Sequencing targeted expressed TCRB transcripts, as all isolated RNA had been reverse transcribed. Sequencing was performed with immunoSEQ multiplex PCR; in TCRdb, only in-frame clones are kept and a portion is missing. The data hold a few hundred thousand clones, with about 10% observed a single time. Findings and caveats of the study: Among patients with Type 1 diabetes, TCRB CDR3s were moderately but significantly shorter in every one of the four CD4+ subsets.

The specimen sequenced was central memory CD4+ T cells from blood. These receptors came from a man under 40 with type 1 diabetes.

Ten or more counts support this clone. The CDR3 DNA sequence: TGTGCCAGCAGCTTGTGGGGACAGACTAGGGGCTACACCTTC. Translating gives CASSLWGQTRGYTF. V and J are TRBV5-6 and TRBJ1-2, with 7 bases that match TRBD1. V gave up 1 base and J gave up 8 bases; unmatched junction bases: 8. CDR3 size: 14 residues. From germline, CDR1 is SGHDT and CDR2 YYEEEE. Drawing the rest from reference TRBV5-6 and TRBJ1-2, the complete variable domain is DAGVTQSPTHLIKTRGQQVTLRCSPKSGHDTVSWYQQALGQGPQFIFQYYEEEERQRGNFPDRFSGHQFPNYSSELNVNALLLGDSALYLCASSLWGQTRGYTFGSGTRLTVV.

Only a few counts were recorded for this clone. The chain employs TRBV7-6 and TRBJ1-5; D gene unclear. The CDR3 loop spans 12 amino acids. Trimming left V 5 bases short and J 2 bases short, with 4 bases between. Looked up from germline, CDR1 is SGHVS and CDR2 is FNYEAQ. The CDR3 DNA reads as TGTGCCAGCAGCCGCGGCAATCAGCCCCAGCATTTT. Translating gives CASSRGNQPQHF. The variable domain in full, completed from reference TRBV7-6 and TRBJ1-5, reads GAGVSQSPRYKVTKRGQDVALRCDPISGHVSLYWYRQALGQGPEFLTYFNYEAQQDKSGLPNDRFSAERPEGSISTLTIQRTEQRDSAMYRCASSRGNQPQHFGDGTRLSIL.

This clone was seen only a few times. The V and J genes are TRBV11-3 and TRBJ2-1; a weak D match, TRBD1 (6 bases). V dropped 6 bases and J dropped 5 bases, with 11 bases sitting between them. This CDR3 has 13 residues. Germline V gives CDR1 SGHNT, CDR2 YENEEA. Written as DNA, the CDR3 is TGTGCCAGCAGATCCCACAGGGACAATGAGCAGTTCTTC. As protein: CASRSHRDNEQFF.

This chain links TRBV27 with TRBJ1-1, with 7 bases lining up with TRBD1. This CDR3 has 13 residues. V shed 4 bases, J shed 7 bases, and the junction held 6 bases outside the gene matches. CDR1 and CDR2 from the germline V gene are MNHEY and SMNVEV (reference sequence). The CDR3 here is CASSSTGNREAFF. The CDR3 nucleotides read TGTGCCAGCAGTTCGACAGGGAATCGTGAAGCTTTCTTT.

The table lists this clone with many counts. The V gene is TRBV11-2, the J gene TRBJ2-3; D is perhaps TRBD1 (5 bases). Germline V gene data show CDR1 as SGHAT and CDR2 as FQNNGV. Trimming took off 1 base at V and 6 bases at J, with 11 bases between the two ends. This CDR3 is built from 14 residues. For the CDR3, the DNA is TGTGCCAGCAGCTTAGCCCTGGACACCGATACGCAGTATTTT. Residues: CASSLALDTDTQYF.

The chain combines TRBV19 with TRBJ2-1, with TRBD2 matching 10 bases. The CDR3 extends over 14 amino acids. From germline, CDR1 is LNHDA and CDR2 SQIVND (reference sequence). Unmatched junction bases numbered 3, after V lost 3 bases and J lost 7 bases. The CDR3: CASSIQAGGNEQFF. The CDR3 DNA reads as TGTGCCAGTAGTATTCAAGCGGGAGGGAATGAGCAGTTCTTC.

The CDR3 DNA reads as TGTGCCAGCAGTTTAGGCAGTCTTGCCGGAAACACCATATATTTT. Its translation: CASSLGSLAGNTIYF. The chain has TRBV28 and TRBJ1-3; D uncertain. The CDR3 length is 15 residues. From germline, CDR1 is MDHEN and CDR2 SYDVKM. V was pared by 2 bases and J by 4 bases, with 12 bases between.

This clone showed up just a few times. V gene TRBV28 combines with J gene TRBJ2-7; 12 bases are a match to TRBD2. The CDR3 runs to 17 residues. V shed 5 bases, J shed 2 bases, and the junction held 10 bases outside the gene matches. Germline V CDR1 and CDR2: MDHEN, SYDVKM. The CDR3 here is CASSPPRLAGGPYEQYF. The CDR3, as DNA: TGTGCCAGCAGTCCCCCGCGGCTAGCGGGAGGGCCCTACGAGCAGTACTTC.

This clone was seen a handful of times. The chain is built from TRBV28 and TRBJ2-7; 9 bases line up with TRBD1. The CDR3 is 14 residues long. Trimming removed 5 bases from V and 3 bases from J; junction bases left unmatched: 5. Germline CDR1 and CDR2: MDHEN and SYDVKM. The CDR3 DNA is TGTGCCAGCAGTGAGGGACAGGGTTACTACGAGCAGTACTTC. Translated: CASSEGQGYYEQYF.

This clone was counted a few times. The chain is built from TRBV11-2 and TRBJ2-7; D perhaps matches TRBD1 (5 bases). This CDR3 region has 15 residues. With 1 base removed from V and 2 bases from J, the gap between germline ends came to 12 bases. Germline assignment: CDR1 SGHAT and CDR2 FQNNGV. The CDR3: CASSLAGPSPYEQYF. In DNA, the CDR3 is TGTGCCAGCAGCTTAGCAGGGCCTTCTCCCTACGAGCAGTACTTC.

This chain joins TRBV5-1 and TRBJ2-1, with 9 bases fitting TRBD2. The CDR3 covers 15 residues. Germline trimming cut 1 base from V and 5 bases from J; bases unmatched to any gene: 4. Germline assignment: CDR1 SGHRS and CDR2 YFSETQ. Here the CDR3 DNA reads TGCGCCAGCAGCTTGAATCTAGCGGGACACAATGAGCAGTTCTTC. Translating gives CASSLNLAGHNEQFF.

The gene calls are TRBV11-3 and TRBJ2-7; the D gene is possibly TRBD1 (5 bases). Germline CDR1 SGHNT, CDR2 YENEEA. There are 16 residues in the CDR3. Trimming removed 5 bases at V and 0 bases at J, with 17 bases between. The CDR3 region is CASSPLARTSSYEQYF. The DNA for the CDR3 is TGTGCCAGCAGCCCCCTCGCCCGGACAAGCTCCTACGAGCAGTACTTC.

In its sample, this clone was seen a few times. CDR3 DNA: TGTGCCAGCAACAGTTTAGCAGGGGAGCTGTTTTTT. It translates to CASNSLAGELFF. V usage is TRBV6-5 and J usage is TRBJ2-2; D gene unclear. This CDR3 contains 12 residues. Germline V gene lookup returns CDR1 MNHEY and CDR2 SVGAGI. V lost 7 bases, J lost 8 bases, and 11 bases lay in between.

This clone was seen only a few times. V is TRBV6-1 and J is TRBJ2-3; D gene unclear. Trimming took 5 bases from V and 6 from J, leaving 9 bases between them. This CDR3 comprises 12 residues. From germline, CDR1 is MNHNS and CDR2 SASEGT. The CDR3 DNA reads as TGTGCCAGCAGTCTTAACCCCGATACGCAGTATTTT. The encoded protein is CASSLNPDTQYF.

This clone was seen only a few times. This sequence joins TRBV5-6 and TRBJ2-1; D may correspond to TRBD1 or TRBD2 (5 bases each). This CDR3 is built from 13 residues. CDR1 and CDR2 (germline): SGHDT, YYEEEE. Trimming removed 3 bases from V and 9 bases from J, with 13 bases in between. The CDR3 loop is CASSSGDRGEQFF. In nucleotides, the CDR3 is TGTGCCAGCAGCTCCGGGGACCGGGGTGAGCAGTTCTTC.

This clone has only a few counts. The chain links TRBV5-8 to TRBJ2-2; D perhaps matches TRBD2 (5 bases). This CDR3 comprises 15 residues. The V and J ends lost 0 bases and 5 bases respectively, with 11 bases between them. Looked up from germline, CDR1 is SGHTS and CDR2 is YDEGEE. Here the CDR3 DNA reads TGTGCCAGCAGCTTGGTATCTAGCTTGACCGGGGAGCTGTTTTTT. Its translation is CASSLVSSLTGELFF.

This sequence joins TRBV28 and TRBJ2-3; the D gene is possibly TRBD2 (5 bases). CDR3 length: 16 residues. Germline V gene data show CDR1 as MDHEN and CDR2 as SYDVKM. V was shortened by 7 bases and J by 0 bases, with 17 bases between the two germline ends. The CDR3 nucleotides read TGTGCCAGCAAGGGATCTAGGAGAGGGAGCACAGATACGCAGTATTTT. Translation gives CASKGSRRGSTDTQYF.

A few counts support this clone. The rearrangement uses TRBV7-2 and TRBJ1-2; D is undetermined. Germline assignment: CDR1 SGHTA and CDR2 FQGNSA. V lost 2 bases, J lost 4 bases, and 17 bases lay in between. The CDR3 is 16 residues long. The CDR3 loop reads CASSLIYGPDGYGYTF. The CDR3 coding sequence is TGTGCCAGCAGCTTAATATACGGACCGGATGGCTATGGCTACACCTTC.